Detailed here is one T cell receptor (beta chain). The antigen is not known. Repertoires were generated with immunoSEQ multiplex PCR, while TCRdb's copy carries only in-frame clones and drops some. The sample lists 60,000 to 75,000 clones; just over 85% were seen once. These data come from a study of OX40 agonist ivuxolimab in advanced cancers. Study details: Of mixed ages from about 20 to 85 and averaging 60 years, the group was over 80% male. Three partial responders included one hepatocellular carcinoma patient and two cutaneous melanoma patients. General observations from the study: Patients with a partial response at 0.1-3.0 mg/kg had among the lowest clonal expansion.

Sampling times: baseline, cycle 4 day 1, cycle 7 day 1. This CDR3 comprises 13 residues. V was pared by 1 base and J by 5 bases, with 9 bases between. The germline V gene has CDR1 SGDLS and CDR2 YYNGEE. The sequence was collected from an adult with an advanced solid tumor such as melanoma, head and neck, liver or kidney cancer. This sample comprised CD4+ or CD8+ T cells sorted from blood, obtained in a trial of the OX40 agonist ivuxolimab. The gene calls are TRBV9 and TRBJ1-1; D gene uncertain. CDR3 coding DNA: TGTGCCAGCAGCGTACTACCGGGGACTGAAGCTTTCTTT. It codes for CASSVLPGTEAFF. Full variable domain (remainder filled in from reference TRBV9 and TRBJ1-1): DSGVTQTPKHLITATGQRVTLRCSPRSGDLSVYWYQQSLDQGLQFLIQYYNGEERAKGNILERFSAQQFPDLHSELNLSSLELGDSALYFCASSVLPGTEAFFGQGTRLTVV.